One and the same sample provided the 21 T cell receptor beta chains below, sequenced in a study of blood T cell repertoires in COVID-19. Data came from immunoSEQ multiplex PCR; TCRdb stores just in-frame clones and leaves some out. The sample includes about 160,000 clones, roughly 80% seen only once; the top ten take roughly 5.7%. Sample: PBMCs or T cells enriched from blood (not recorded which). The receptors originated from a woman between 40 and 50 years old with acute COVID-19.

A single count supports this clone. The J gene is TRBJ1-1, the V gene TRBV5-1; D unresolved. Germline assignment: CDR1 SGHRS and CDR2 YFSETQ. The CDR3 consists of 15 residues. Deletions cut 0 bases from V and 4 bases from J, with 13 bases between. CDR3 sequence: CASSLVGIEGTEAFF. CDR3 in DNA: TGCGCCAGCAGCTTGGTTGGTATCGAGGGCACTGAAGCTTTCTTT.

The rearrangement joins TRBV7-9 to TRBJ1-1; no firm D call. CDR1 SEHNR and CDR2 FQNEAQ come from the germline V gene (reference sequence). The CDR3 length is 11 residues. V was shortened by 7 bases and J by 8 bases, with 11 bases between the two germline ends. The CDR3 is CASKGSQEAFF. As DNA, the CDR3 is TGTGCCAGCAAAGGGAGCCAAGAAGCTTTCTTT. The variable domain in full, completed from reference TRBV7-9 and TRBJ1-1, reads DTGVSQNPRHKITKRGQNVTFRCDPISEHNRLYWYRQTLGQGPEFLTYFQNEAQLEKSRLLSDRFSAERPKGSFSTLEIQRTEQGDSAMYLCASKGSQEAFFGQGTRLTVV.

In its sample, this clone was seen once. CDR3 loop: CASREVGRDRVSDEQYV. As DNA, the CDR3 is TGTGCCAGCAGGGAAGTAGGACGGGACAGGGTATCTGACGAGCAGTACGTC. This chain links TRBV5-4 with TRBJ2-7; TRBD1 agrees at 9 bases. The CDR3 runs to 17 residues. Germline CDR1 and CDR2: SGHNT and YYREEE (reference sequence). J lost 5 bases, V lost 5 bases, and 17 bases had no gene match.

The chain uses TRBV5-1 and TRBJ1-3, with D unresolved. The CDR3 spans 14 residues. Germline V gives CDR1 SGHRS, CDR2 YFSETQ. V dropped 6 bases and J dropped 0 bases, with 10 bases sitting between them. The CDR3 loop is CASTGGHSGNTIYF. CDR3 DNA: TGCGCCAGCACCGGCGGCCACTCTGGAAACACCATATATTTT.

The chain combines TRBV21-1 with TRBJ2-1; the DNA was not used to check the table's D call, TRBD1. TRBV21-1 is recorded as a pseudogene. CDR3 length equals 15 residues. The CDR3 nucleotides are TGTGCCAGCAGCACTCACAGGGGCTCCTACAATGAGCAGTTCTTC. The encoded protein is CASSTHRGSYNEQFF.

The gene calls are TRBV3-1 (or the pseudogene TRBV3-2) and TRBJ2-3, with unresolved D. In germline, CDR1 is LGHDT, CDR2 YNNKEL (reference sequence). This CDR3 is 13 amino acids long. V lost 1 base to trimming and J lost 6 bases, with 8 bases between them. The CDR3 loop reads CASSQALRDTQYF. The CDR3 nucleotides read TGTGCCAGCAGCCAAGCTTTGCGGGATACGCAGTATTTT.

The rearrangement uses TRBV9 and TRBJ1-2; maybe TRBD1 (5 bases). V lost 4 bases and J 6 bases, leaving 25 bases between the germline ends. The V gene's germline CDR1 is SGDLS and CDR2 YYNGEE. CDR3 length: 17 residues. The CDR3 sequence is CASSLKPDSGGSDGYTF. The CDR3, as DNA: TGTGCCAGCAGCTTGAAGCCCGACAGCGGCGGGAGTGATGGCTACACCTTC.

The genes are TRBV7-2 and TRBJ1-5, with 9 bases fitting TRBD1. The junction had 15 bases not matched to a gene; V was cut back by 5 bases and J by 7 bases. The CDR3 is 17 residues long. The germline V gene has CDR1 SGHTA and CDR2 FQGNSA. The CDR3 DNA follows: TGTGCCAGCAGCCCCTCACAGGGACAGGGCTTCAGGCAGCCCCAGCATTTT. Translated, it gives CASSPSQGQGFRQPQHF.

The rearrangement uses TRBV5-1 and TRBJ2-3; 7 bases align to TRBD1. Germline V gene sequence: CDR1 SGHRS, CDR2 YFSETQ. CDR3 length: 15 residues. The J segment lost 2 bases and the V segment lost 4 bases, leaving 7 bases of the junction unmatched. CDR3 sequence (DNA): TGCGCCAGCAGCCAAAAACAGGGGAACACAGATACGCAGTATTTT. Protein sequence: CASSQKQGNTDTQYF.

CDR3 amino acids: CASSPQGVFPEQYF. As DNA, the CDR3 is TGTGCCAGCAGCCCCCAGGGGGTATTCCCCGAGCAGTACTTC. This chain joins TRBV11-2 and TRBJ2-7; 7 positions agree with TRBD1. V gave up 5 bases and J gave up 6 bases; unmatched junction bases: 10. The CDR3 has 14 amino acids. CDR1 is SGHAT and CDR2 is FQNNGV in the germline V gene.

This chain joins TRBV5-6 and TRBJ2-7; unclear D gene. The CDR3 covers 13 residues. Trimming stripped 1 base from V and 2 bases from J, with 7 bases between. In germline, CDR1 is SGHDT, CDR2 YYEEEE. The CDR3 protein is CASSLRNPYEQYV. The CDR3, as DNA: TGTGCCAGCAGCTTGCGTAATCCCTACGAGCAGTACGTC.

The chain carries TRBV6-5 and TRBJ1-5; D ambiguous. The CDR3 consists of 13 residues. V gave up 2 bases and J gave up 1 base, with 3 bases separating them. Germline V gene sequence: CDR1 MNHEY, CDR2 SVGAGI. CDR3 nucleotide sequence: TGTGCCAGCAGTTACGGCAGCAATCAGCCCCAGCATTTT. Its protein product is CASSYGSNQPQHF.

V and J are TRBV24-1 and TRBJ2-4; TRBD2 agrees at 7 bases. V was clipped by 3 bases and J by 4 bases; unmatched bases: 11. Germline values: CDR1 KGHDR, CDR2 SFDVKD. This CDR3 is 17 amino acids long. The CDR3 DNA reads TGTGCCACCAGTGATCTTCCAACACCTAGCGGTAAAAACATTCAGTACTTC. It is translated as CATSDLPTPSGKNIQYF.

The rearrangement uses TRBV29-1 and TRBJ2-1; D remains unclear. The V end lost 4 bases, the J end lost 5 bases, and 9 bases lay between the germline ends. The CDR3 loop spans 12 amino acids. CDR1 is SQVTM and CDR2 is ANQGSEA in the germline V gene. The CDR3 bases are TGCAGCGTTGGAGGCTACAACAATGAGCAGTTCTTC. This gives the protein CSVGGYNNEQFF.

This clone was seen only a few times. The chain couples TRBV7-2 to TRBJ1-1; perhaps TRBD1 as D (6 bases). In germline, CDR1 is SGHTA, CDR2 FQGNSA. The ends were cut back, 0 bases at V and 9 bases at J, with 11 bases in the middle. This CDR3 comprises 13 residues. CDR3 protein: CASSLAIRGQAFF. The CDR3 DNA reads TGTGCCAGCAGCTTAGCGATCAGGGGCCAAGCTTTCTTT.

The chain combines TRBV3-1 (or the pseudogene TRBV3-2) with TRBJ2-2; TRBD2 is a possible D gene (7 bases). The CDR3 is 16 amino acids. Germline values: CDR1 LGHDT, CDR2 YNNKEL (reference sequence). V was shortened by 7 bases and J by 4 bases, with 19 bases between the two germline ends. The chain's CDR3 is CASTLLRGAGTGELFF. The CDR3 DNA follows: TGTGCCAGCACCCTCCTCCGGGGGGCGGGCACCGGGGAGCTGTTTTTT.

The gene calls are TRBV3-1 (or the pseudogene TRBV3-2) and TRBJ2-5; 9 bases agree with TRBD2. The CDR3 extends over 15 amino acids. V shed 1 base and J 5 bases; nucleotides not matched to a gene: 5. CDR1 and CDR2 (germline): LGHDT, YNNKEL (reference sequence). The CDR3 bases are TGTGCCAGCAGCCAAGTTGGGACTAGCCGGGAGACCCAGTACTTC. Its translation is CASSQVGTSRETQYF.

The chain carries TRBV5-6 and TRBJ2-2; maybe TRBD2 (5 bases). The CDR3 sequence is 15 residues long. Trimming pared 3 bases from V and 4 bases from J, leaving 13 bases between. Germline assignment: CDR1 SGHDT and CDR2 YYEEEE. The CDR3 loop is CASSWATRSTGELFF. CDR3 nucleotide sequence: TGTGCCAGCAGCTGGGCCACTAGAAGCACCGGGGAGCTGTTTTTT.

The chain has TRBV18 and TRBJ1-3; no definite D call. The CDR3 has 16 amino acids. Germline V lookup: CDR1 KGHSH, CDR2 LQKENI. V dropped 6 bases and J dropped 3 bases, with 18 bases sitting between them. The CDR3 DNA follows: TGTGCCAGCTCTACCTATCCAGGCCAGCATGGAAACACCATATATTTT. Its translation: CASSTYPGQHGNTIYF.

The V and J genes are TRBV10-3 and TRBJ1-2; possibly TRBD1 for D (6 bases). The CDR3 has 16 amino acids. Germline V lookup: CDR1 ENHRY, CDR2 SYGVKD. V shed 4 bases and J shed 5 bases, with 20 bases lying between them. The DNA of the CDR3 is TGTGCCATCAGTGCCCGACAGGTGTTTGGGGAGTATGGCTACACCTTC. It translates to CAISARQVFGEYGYTF.

This chain connects TRBV7-9 to TRBJ1-2, with TRBD1 identical over 8 bases. Germline lookup yields CDR1 SEHNR and CDR2 FQNEAQ (reference sequence). J gave up 8 bases and V 4 bases, and 15 bases lay outside the gene matches. The CDR3 totals 16 residues. The CDR3 DNA follows: TGTGCCAGCAGCTCGGGGACGGGACAGGAGTGGCACGGCTACACCTTC. Encoded protein: CASSSGTGQEWHGYTF.